Sequencing of this T cell receptor beta chain was carried out in a study of control samples from healthy donors and cancer patients. This CDR3 has 15 residues. Trimming cost V 8 bases and J 3 bases; bases outside gene matches: 12. From germline, CDR1 is MNHEY and CDR2 SVGAGI. This clone was seen once. The protocol was immunoSEQ multiplex PCR, while the TCRdb copy is restricted to in-frame clones and leaves out a portion. The table shows 70,000 to 80,000 clones, with approximately 90% occurring only once. The TCR originated in a woman between 55 and 75 years old with head and neck cancer. This chain joins TRBV6-5 and TRBJ2-7, with 8 bases fitting TRBD2. Sequenced: PBMCs. CDR3 DNA sequence: TGTGCCAGCTCCTACCCGGGGGGGGCGAACTACGAGCAGTACTTC. Its translation: CASSYPGGANYEQYF.